The clone carrying this TCR beta chain was detected once. In the authors' methods: Amplification with reference gene primers provided the estimates of nucleated cell counts. Assay used: immunoSEQ multiplex PCR; TCRdb lists only in-frame clones, some missing. V and J calls plus clone size are reproduced from that table; the DNA served to infer D and trimming. Among about 220,000 clones listed, over 70% were seen once. The sample comes from a study of blood T cell repertoires in COVID-19. Study at large: PBMCs, B-cell-depleted T cells, or T cells were the source of the cDNA or gDNA that made up the material.

The junction had 13 bases not matched to a gene; V was cut back by 4 bases and J by 10 bases. The CDR3 loop spans 16 amino acids. Germline CDR1 LGHDT, CDR2 YNNKEL (reference sequence). J is TRBJ2-1 and V is TRBV3-1 (or the pseudogene TRBV3-2); 10 bases line up with TRBD2. What was sequenced was peripheral blood. The TCR was taken from a woman between 65 and 79 years old with acute or convalescent COVID-19. CDR3 sequence (DNA): TGTGCCAGCAGCCGTCTAGCGGGGGCCTCTTCGGCGGAGCAGTTCTTC. As protein: CASSRLAGASSAEQFF.